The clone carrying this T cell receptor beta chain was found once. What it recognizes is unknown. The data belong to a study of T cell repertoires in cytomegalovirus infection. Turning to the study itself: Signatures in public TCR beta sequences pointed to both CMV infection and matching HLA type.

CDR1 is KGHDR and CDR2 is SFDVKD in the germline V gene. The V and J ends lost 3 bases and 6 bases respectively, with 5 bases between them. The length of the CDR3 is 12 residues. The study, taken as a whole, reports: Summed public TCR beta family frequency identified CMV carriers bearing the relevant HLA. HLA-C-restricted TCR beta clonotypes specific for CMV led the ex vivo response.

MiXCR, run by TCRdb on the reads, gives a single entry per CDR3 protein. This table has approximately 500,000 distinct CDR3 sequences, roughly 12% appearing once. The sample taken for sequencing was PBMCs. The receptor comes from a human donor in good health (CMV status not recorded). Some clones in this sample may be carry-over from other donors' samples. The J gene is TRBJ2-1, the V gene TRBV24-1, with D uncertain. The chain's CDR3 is CATSDDFNEQFF. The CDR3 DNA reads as TGTGCCACCAGTGATGACTTCAATGAGCAGTTCTTC.